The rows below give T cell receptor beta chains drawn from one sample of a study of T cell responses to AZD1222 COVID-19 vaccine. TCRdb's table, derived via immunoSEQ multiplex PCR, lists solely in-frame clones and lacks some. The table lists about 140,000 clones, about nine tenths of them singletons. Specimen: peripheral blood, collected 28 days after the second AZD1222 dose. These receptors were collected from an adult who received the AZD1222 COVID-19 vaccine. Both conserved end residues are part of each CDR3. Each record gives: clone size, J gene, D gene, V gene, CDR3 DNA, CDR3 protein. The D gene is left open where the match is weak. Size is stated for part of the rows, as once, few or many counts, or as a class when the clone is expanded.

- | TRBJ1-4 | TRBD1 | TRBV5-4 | TGTGCCAGCAGCGTAGGACAGGTTCCCAATGAAAAACTGTTTTTT | CASSVGQVPNEKLFF
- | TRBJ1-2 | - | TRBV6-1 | TGTGCCAGCAGTGAATCCTTAAGGGCGACAGGTGGCTACACCTTC | CASSESLRATGGYTF
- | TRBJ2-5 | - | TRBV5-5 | TGTGCCAGCAGCGGGGGGATCCAAGAGACCCAGTACTTC | CASSGGIQETQYF
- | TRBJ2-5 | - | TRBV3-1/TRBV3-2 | TGTGCCAGCAGCTCTGGACATTGGGAGACCCAGTACTTC | CASSSGHWETQYF
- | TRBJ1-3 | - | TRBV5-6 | TGTGCCAGCAGCTTGTTCGGGGATTGGGGCTCTGGAAACACCATATATTTT | CASSLFGDWGSGNTIYF
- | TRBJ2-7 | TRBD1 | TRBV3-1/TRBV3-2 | TGTGCCAGCAGCGAATCCGGGACAGGCGAGCAGTACTTC | CASSESGTGEQYF
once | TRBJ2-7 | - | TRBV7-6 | TGTGCCAGCAGCCGTGACTACGAGCAGTACTTC | CASSRDYEQYF
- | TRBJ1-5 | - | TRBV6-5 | TGTGCCAGCAGCCGAACCTCAGGGGTACATCAGCCCCAGCATTTT | CASSRTSGVHQPQHF
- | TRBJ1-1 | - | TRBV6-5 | TGTGCCAGCAGTTATCGGCAGGGGTTAGCTTTCTTT | CASSYRQGLAFF
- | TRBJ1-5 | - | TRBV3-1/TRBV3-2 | TGTGCCAGCAGCCAAGGGCGTCAGCCCCAGCATTTT | CASSQGRQPQHF
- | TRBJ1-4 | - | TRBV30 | TGTGCCTGGAGTAAGACCTCCAATACTAATGAAAAACTGTTTTTT | CAWSKTSNTNEKLFF
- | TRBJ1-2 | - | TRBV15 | TGTGCCACCAGCAGAGACTCAGGGACTTGGGGAGAAGGCTACACCTTC | CATSRDSGTWGEGYTF
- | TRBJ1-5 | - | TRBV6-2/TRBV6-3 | TGTGCCAGCAGTTACTCCCGGACAGTAAGCAATCAGCCCCAGCATTTT | CASSYSRTVSNQPQHF
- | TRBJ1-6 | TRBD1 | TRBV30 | TGTGCCTGGAGTCCGGGACAGTTTAATTCACCCCTCCACTTT | CAWSPGQFNSPLHF
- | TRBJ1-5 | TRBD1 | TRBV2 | TGTGCCAGCAACCAAGACAGGGGCGGTCAGCCCCAGCATTTT | CASNQDRGGQPQHF
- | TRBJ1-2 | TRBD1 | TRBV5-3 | TGTGCCAGAAAAGTCGGGACAGAGAACTATGGCTACACCTTC | CARKVGTENYGYTF
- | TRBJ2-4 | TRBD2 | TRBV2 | TGTGCCAGCAAACGTACTAGCGGAGAAGCCAAAAACATTCAGTACTTC | CASKRTSGEAKNIQYF
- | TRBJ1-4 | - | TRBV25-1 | TGTGCCAGCGGCCCAGCCGGCCTCGATGAAAAACTGTTTTTT | CASGPAGLDEKLFF
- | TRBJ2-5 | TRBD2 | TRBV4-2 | TGTGCCAGCAGCCAAGGTCATGGGGGACTAGCGGAAGAGACCCAGTACTTC | CASSQGHGGLAEETQYF
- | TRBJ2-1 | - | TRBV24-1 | TGTGCCACCAGTGATCCTCGAGGCCACAATGAGCAGTTCTTC | CATSDPRGHNEQFF
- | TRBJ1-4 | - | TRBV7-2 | TGTGCCAGCAGCCCAGTAGGAGTTGCAACTAATGAAAAACTGTTTTTT | CASSPVGVATNEKLFF
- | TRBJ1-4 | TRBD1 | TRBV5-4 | TGTGCCAGCAGCGTGAGGACAGGGAGGGGTGAAAAACTGTTTTTT | CASSVRTGRGEKLFF
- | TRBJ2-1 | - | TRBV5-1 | TGCGCCAGCAGCTTGGAGTCTACCCTGGGAAATGAGCAGTTCTTC | CASSLESTLGNEQFF
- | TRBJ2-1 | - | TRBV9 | TGTGCCAGCAGCGTAGGAAGCAGCTCCTACAATGAGCAGTTCTTC | CASSVGSSSYNEQFF
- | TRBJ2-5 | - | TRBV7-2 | TGTGCCAGCAGAGCTGCCAGTGGGGAGACCCAGTACTTC | CASRAASGETQYF
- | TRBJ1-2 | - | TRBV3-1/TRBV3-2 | TGTGCCAGCAGCCAAGAAGGGCCGGGGTCGGTTAGGGGCTACACCTTC | CASSQEGPGSVRGYTF
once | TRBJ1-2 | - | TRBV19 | TGTGCCAGTGTTTCTCTTACAGGTTACTATGGCTACACCTTC | CASVSLTGYYGYTF
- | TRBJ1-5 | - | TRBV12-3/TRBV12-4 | TGTGCCGGTGGAATCGGCAATCAGCCCCAGCATTTT | CAGGIGNQPQHF
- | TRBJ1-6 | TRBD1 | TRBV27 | TGTGCCAGCAGTTTATCGAACTCCAGGGGGGCTAATTCACCCCTCCACTTT | CASSLSNSRGANSPLHF
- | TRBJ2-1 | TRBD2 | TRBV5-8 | TGTGCCAGCAGCTTGGCTAGCGGGGCACGTCGAGCGTACAATGAGCAGTTCTTC | CASSLASGARRAYNEQFF
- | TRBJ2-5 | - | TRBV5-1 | TGCGCCAGCAGCGTACCCTCTCGGGGCCAAGAGACCCAGTACTTC | CASSVPSRGQETQYF
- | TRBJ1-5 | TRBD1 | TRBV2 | TGTGCCAGCAGAAGCACGGGACAGGGTAGCAATCAGCCCCAGCATTTT | CASRSTGQGSNQPQHF
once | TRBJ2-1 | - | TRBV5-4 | TGTGCCAGCAGCAAGGGAGGTTACAATGAGCAGTTCTTC | CASSKGGYNEQFF
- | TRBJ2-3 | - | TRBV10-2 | TGCGCCAGCAAGGGGACTGGGGATACGCAGTATTTT | CASKGTGDTQYF
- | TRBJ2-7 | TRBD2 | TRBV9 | TGTGCCAGCAGCGTAGGACTAGCGGGAGACTCGTACGAGCAGTACTTC | CASSVGLAGDSYEQYF
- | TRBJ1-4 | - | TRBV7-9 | TGTGCCAGCAGCTTAAGGTCAACGGGTGAAAAACTGTTTTTT | CASSLRSTGEKLFF
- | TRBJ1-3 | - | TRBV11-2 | TGTGCCAGCAGCTTATCAGGGACTGGAAACACCATATATTTT | CASSLSGTGNTIYF
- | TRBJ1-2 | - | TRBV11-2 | TGTGCCAGCAGCGTCGGCGGGAATGGCTACACCTTC | CASSVGGNGYTF
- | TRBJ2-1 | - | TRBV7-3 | TGTGCCAGCAGCTTATACCTTGGTGCTCACAATGAGCAGTTCTTC | CASSLYLGAHNEQFF
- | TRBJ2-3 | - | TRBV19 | TGTGCCAGTAGTATGAGTAATTCGGAGGGAGATACGCAGTATTTT | CASSMSNSEGDTQYF
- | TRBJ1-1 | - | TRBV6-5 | TGTGCCAGCACCAAGGACGGAATGAACACTGAAGCTTTCTTT | CASTKDGMNTEAFF
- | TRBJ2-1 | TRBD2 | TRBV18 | TGTGCCAGCTCACCACCGACCGGACTAGCGGGTAATGAGCAGTTCTTC | CASSPPTGLAGNEQFF
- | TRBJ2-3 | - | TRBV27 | TGTGCCAGCAGTTTAAGCCGCACAGATACGCAGTATTTT | CASSLSRTDTQYF